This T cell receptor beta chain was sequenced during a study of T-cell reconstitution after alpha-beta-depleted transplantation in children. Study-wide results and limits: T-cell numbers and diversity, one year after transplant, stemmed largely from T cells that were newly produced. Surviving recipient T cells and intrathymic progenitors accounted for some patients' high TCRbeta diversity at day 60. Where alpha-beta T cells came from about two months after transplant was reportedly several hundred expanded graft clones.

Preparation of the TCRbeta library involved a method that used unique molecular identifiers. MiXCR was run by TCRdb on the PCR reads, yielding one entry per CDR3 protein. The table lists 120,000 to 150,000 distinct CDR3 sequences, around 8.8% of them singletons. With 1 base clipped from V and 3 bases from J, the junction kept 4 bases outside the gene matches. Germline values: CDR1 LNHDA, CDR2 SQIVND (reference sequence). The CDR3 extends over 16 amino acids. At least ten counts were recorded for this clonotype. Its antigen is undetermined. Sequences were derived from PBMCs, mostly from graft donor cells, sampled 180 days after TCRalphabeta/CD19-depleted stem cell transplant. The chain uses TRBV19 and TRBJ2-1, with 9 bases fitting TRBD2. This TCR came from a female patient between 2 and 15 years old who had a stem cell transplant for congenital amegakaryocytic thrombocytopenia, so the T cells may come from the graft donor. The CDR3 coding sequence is TGTGCCAGTAGTATAGGCCCAGCGGGAGGCTACAATGAGCAGTTCTTC. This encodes CASSIGPAGGYNEQFF.